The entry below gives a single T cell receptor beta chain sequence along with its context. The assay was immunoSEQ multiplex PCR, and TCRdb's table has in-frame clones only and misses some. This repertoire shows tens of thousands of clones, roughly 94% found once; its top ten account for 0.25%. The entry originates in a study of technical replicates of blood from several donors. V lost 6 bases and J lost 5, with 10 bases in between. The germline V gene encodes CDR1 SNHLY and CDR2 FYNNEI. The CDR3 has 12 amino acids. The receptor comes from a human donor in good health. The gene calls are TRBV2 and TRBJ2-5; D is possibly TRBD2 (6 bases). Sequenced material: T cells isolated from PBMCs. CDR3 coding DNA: TGTGCCAGCAGGCGGGATGGGGAGACCCAGTACTTC. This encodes CASRRDGETQYF.